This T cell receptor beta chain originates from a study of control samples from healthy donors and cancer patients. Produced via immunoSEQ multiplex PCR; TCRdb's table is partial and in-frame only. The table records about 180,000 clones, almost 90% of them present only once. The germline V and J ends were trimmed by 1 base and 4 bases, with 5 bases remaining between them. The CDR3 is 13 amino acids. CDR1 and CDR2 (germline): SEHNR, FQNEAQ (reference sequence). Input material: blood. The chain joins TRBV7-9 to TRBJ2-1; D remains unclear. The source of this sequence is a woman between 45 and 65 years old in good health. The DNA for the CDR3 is TGTGCCAGCAGCTTAGTGGTTTACAATGAGCAGTTCTTC. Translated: CASSLVVYNEQFF.